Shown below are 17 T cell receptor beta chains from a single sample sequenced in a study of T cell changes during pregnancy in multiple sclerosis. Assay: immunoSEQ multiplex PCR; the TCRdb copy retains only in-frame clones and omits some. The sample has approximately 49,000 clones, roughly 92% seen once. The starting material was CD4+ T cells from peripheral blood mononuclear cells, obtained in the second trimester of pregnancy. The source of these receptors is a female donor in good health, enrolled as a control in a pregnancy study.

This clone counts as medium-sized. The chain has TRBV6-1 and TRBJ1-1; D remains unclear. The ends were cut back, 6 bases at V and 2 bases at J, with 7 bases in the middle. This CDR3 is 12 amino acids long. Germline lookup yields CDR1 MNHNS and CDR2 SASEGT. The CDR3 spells CASRWHNTEAFF. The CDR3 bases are TGTGCCAGCAGATGGCACAACACTGAAGCTTTCTTT.

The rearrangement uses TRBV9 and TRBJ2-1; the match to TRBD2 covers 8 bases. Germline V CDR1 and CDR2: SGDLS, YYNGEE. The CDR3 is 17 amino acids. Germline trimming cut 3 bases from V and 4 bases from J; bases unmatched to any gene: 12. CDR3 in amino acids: CASSDKRAKRGYNEQFF. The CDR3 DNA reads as TGTGCCAGCAGCGACAAAAGGGCTAAGCGGGGGTACAATGAGCAGTTCTTC.

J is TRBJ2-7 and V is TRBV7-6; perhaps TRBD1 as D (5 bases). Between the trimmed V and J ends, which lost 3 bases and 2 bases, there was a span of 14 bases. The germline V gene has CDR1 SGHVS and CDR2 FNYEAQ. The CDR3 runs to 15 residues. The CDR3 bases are TGTGCCAGCAGCTTCTTAAATCAGGGTACCTACGAGCAGTACTTC. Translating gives CASSFLNQGTYEQYF. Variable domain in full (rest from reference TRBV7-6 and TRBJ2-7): GAGVSQSPRYKVTKRGQDVALRCDPISGHVSLYWYRQALGQGPEFLTYFNYEAQQDKSGLPNDRFSAERPEGSISTLTIQRTEQRDSAMYRCASSFLNQGTYEQYFGPGTRLTVT.

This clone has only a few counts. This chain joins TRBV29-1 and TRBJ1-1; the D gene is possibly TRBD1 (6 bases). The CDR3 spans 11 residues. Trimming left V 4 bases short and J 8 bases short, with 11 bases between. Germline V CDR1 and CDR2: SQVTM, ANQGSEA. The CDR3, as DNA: TGCAGCGTTGGGGGGGGCCTAGAAGCTTTCTTT. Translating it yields CSVGGGLEAFF. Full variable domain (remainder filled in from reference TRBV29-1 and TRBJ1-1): SAVISQKPSRDICQRGTSLTIQCQVDSQVTMMFWYRQQPGQSLTLIATANQGSEATYESGFVIDKFPISRPNLTFSTLTVSNMSPEDSSIYLCSVGGGLEAFFGQGTRLTVV.

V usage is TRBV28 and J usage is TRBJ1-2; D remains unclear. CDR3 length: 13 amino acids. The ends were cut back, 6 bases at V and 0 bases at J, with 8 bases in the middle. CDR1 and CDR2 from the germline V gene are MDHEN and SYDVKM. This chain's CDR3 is CASSRSTNYGYTF. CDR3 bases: TGTGCCAGCAGCAGAAGTACTAACTATGGCTACACCTTC.

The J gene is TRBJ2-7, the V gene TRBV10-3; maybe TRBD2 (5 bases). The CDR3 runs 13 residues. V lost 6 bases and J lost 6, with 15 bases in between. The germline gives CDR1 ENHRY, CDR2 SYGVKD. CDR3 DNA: TGTGCCATCAGGACGGGGTATAATCGCGAGCAGTACTTC. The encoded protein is CAIRTGYNREQYF.

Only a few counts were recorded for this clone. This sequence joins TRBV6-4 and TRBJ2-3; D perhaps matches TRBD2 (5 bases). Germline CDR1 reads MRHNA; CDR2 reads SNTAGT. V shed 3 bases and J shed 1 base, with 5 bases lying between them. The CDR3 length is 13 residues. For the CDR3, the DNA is TGTGCCAGCAGTGAAGCGGGCACAGATACGCAGTATTTT. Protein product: CASSEAGTDTQYF.

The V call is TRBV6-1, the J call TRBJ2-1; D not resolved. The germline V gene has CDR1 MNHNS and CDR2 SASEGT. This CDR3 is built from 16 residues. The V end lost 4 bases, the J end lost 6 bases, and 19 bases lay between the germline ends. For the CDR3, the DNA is TGTGCCAGCAGTGGGGTGGTAGCCCATCACCGCAATGAGCAGTTCTTC. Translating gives CASSGVVAHHRNEQFF.

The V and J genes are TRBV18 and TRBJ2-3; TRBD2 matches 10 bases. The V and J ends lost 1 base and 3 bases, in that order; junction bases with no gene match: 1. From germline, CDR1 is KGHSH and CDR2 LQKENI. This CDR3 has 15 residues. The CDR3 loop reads CASSPQAGGTDTQYF. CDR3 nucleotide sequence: TGTGCCAGCTCACCACAAGCGGGGGGGACAGATACGCAGTATTTT.

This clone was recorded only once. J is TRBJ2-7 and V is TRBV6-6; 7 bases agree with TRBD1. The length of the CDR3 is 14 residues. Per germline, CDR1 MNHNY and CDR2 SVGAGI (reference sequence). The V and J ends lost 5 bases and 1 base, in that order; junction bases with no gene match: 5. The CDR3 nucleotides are TGTGCCAGCAGTCTGGGGGACAGTTCCTACGAGCAGTACTTC. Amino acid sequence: CASSLGDSSYEQYF.

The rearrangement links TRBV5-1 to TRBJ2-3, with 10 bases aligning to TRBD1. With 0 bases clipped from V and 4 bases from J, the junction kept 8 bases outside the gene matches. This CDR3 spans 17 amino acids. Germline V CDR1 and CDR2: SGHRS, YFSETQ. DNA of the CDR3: TGCGCCAGCAGCTTGGTAAGGACAGGGGGTTTCGCAGATACGCAGTATTTT. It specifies CASSLVRTGGFADTQYF.

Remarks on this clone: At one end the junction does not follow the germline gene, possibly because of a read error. The CDR3: CAWSGSGPLSLF. The DNA for the CDR3 is TGTGCCTGGAGTGGTAGCGGGCCCCTCTCCCTCTTC. The chain joins TRBV30 to TRBJ2-1, with 7 bases lining up with TRBD2. Germline V gene lookup returns CDR1 GTSNPN and CDR2 SVGIG (reference sequence). This CDR3 region has 12 residues.

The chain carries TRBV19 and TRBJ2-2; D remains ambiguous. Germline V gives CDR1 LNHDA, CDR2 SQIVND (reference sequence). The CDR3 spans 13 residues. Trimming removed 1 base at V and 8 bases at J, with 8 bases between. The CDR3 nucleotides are TGTGCCAGTAGTATAGGCCAGGTTGGGGAGCTGTTTTTT. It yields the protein CASSIGQVGELFF.

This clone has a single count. CDR3 protein: CASTPTGGEQYF. The CDR3 region has the DNA TGTGCCAGCACTCCTACAGGGGGCGAGCAGTACTTC. J is TRBJ2-7 and V is TRBV6-6; 8 nucleotides match TRBD1. This CDR3 has 12 amino acids. V lost 7 bases, J lost 6 bases, and 5 bases stayed unmatched. Germline V gene sequence: CDR1 MNHNY, CDR2 SVGAGI (reference sequence).

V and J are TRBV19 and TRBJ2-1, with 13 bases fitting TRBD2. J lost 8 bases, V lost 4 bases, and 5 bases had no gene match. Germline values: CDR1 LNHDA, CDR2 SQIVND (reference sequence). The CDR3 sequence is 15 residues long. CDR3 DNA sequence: TGTGCCAGTAGTACGGGACTAGCGGGAAGTCATGAGCAGTTCTTC. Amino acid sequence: CASSTGLAGSHEQFF.

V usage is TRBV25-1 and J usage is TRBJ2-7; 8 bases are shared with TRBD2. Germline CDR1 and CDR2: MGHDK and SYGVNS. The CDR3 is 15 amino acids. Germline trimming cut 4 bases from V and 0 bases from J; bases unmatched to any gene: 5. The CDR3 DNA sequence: TGTGCCAGCAGTGCCCCCGGGAGGGCCTCCTACGAGCAGTACTTC. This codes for CASSAPGRASYEQYF.

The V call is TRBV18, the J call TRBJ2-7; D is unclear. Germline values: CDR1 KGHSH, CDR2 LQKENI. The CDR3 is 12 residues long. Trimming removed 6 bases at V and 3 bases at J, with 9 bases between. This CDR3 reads CASSSSYYEQYF. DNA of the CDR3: TGTGCCAGCTCCTCCTCCTACTACGAGCAGTACTTC.